This T cell receptor beta chain was captured by sequencing in a study of blood T cell repertoires in COVID-19. Turning to the study itself: COVID-19 samples from acute and convalescent phases originated in the United States, Italy and Spain. PBMCs, B-cell-depleted T cells, or T cells were the source of the cDNA or gDNA that made up the material.

The CDR3 contains 18 residues. CDR1 is SGHRS and CDR2 is YFSETQ in the germline V gene. V was pared by 5 bases and J by 0 bases, with 9 bases of the junction left unmatched. In the study's own analysis: Amplification of reference gene primers was used by the study to estimate nucleated cell counts. The protocol was immunoSEQ multiplex PCR, while the TCRdb copy is restricted to in-frame clones and leaves out a portion. V, J and clone size are taken as reported in that table, and D and trimming were inferred from the DNA itself. The table lists tens of thousands of clones, around 87% of them singletons.

Sequencing was done on a sample of peripheral blood. This chain joins TRBV5-1 and TRBJ2-1; 12 bases are shared with TRBD2. The sequence was obtained from a male donor with acute or convalescent COVID-19. The CDR3 bases are TGCGCCAGCAGGCCGACTAGCGGGGGCTCCAGCTCCTACAATGAGCAGTTCTTC. Protein sequence: CASRPTSGGSSSYNEQFF.